The next 8 T cell receptor beta chains were all read from a single sample in a study of shared clonotypes between healthy human individuals. The method was immunoSEQ multiplex PCR; TCRdb's version includes in-frame clones alone and lacks a portion of them. Here the sample spans some 2.3 million clones, approximately 95% being singletons. The sample comprised naive CD4+ T cells from PBMCs. The sample's subset: CD45RA+ positively selected. Receptors originate from a man younger than 30 in good health. Some clones in this sample may be carry-over from other donors' samples.

The DNA for the CDR3 is TGTGCCAGTAGGGTGGGGGCCCGCCCCGGGGAGCTGTTTTTT. It specifies CASRVGARPGELFF. The chain links TRBV19 to TRBJ2-2; possibly TRBD1 for D (6 bases). Germline V CDR1 and CDR2: LNHDA, SQIVND (reference sequence). The CDR3 length is 14 residues. Between the trimmed V and J ends, which lost 6 bases and 6 bases, there was a span of 14 bases.

CDR3 sequence reads: CASSLFWTGGRNEQFF. The CDR3 bases are TGTGCCAGCAGTTTATTTTGGACAGGGGGCCGGAATGAGCAGTTCTTC. The chain recombines TRBV28 with TRBJ2-1; 11 nucleotides match TRBD1. Germline CDR1 reads MDHEN; CDR2 reads SYDVKM. The CDR3 covers 16 residues. V lost 1 base and J lost 7; bases outside the gene matches: 6.

CDR3 loop: CASSLHGISNEQFF. For the CDR3, the DNA is TGTGCCAGCAGCTTACACGGGATCAGCAATGAGCAGTTCTTC. This chain uses TRBV7-2 with TRBJ2-1, with a tentative D call TRBD2 (5 bases). Germline lookup yields CDR1 SGHTA and CDR2 FQGNSA. Trimming took 2 bases from V and 6 from J, leaving 11 bases between them. The CDR3 has 14 amino acids.

The rearrangement links TRBV5-6 to TRBJ2-7, with 10 bases fitting TRBD1. The V and J ends lost 4 bases and 6 bases, in that order; junction bases with no gene match: 10. The CDR3 is 15 amino acids. The germline gives CDR1 SGHDT, CDR2 YYEEEE. DNA of the CDR3: TGTGCCAGCAGCCCGGAGACAGGGGGCCCCAGCGAGCAGTACTTC. Its protein product is CASSPETGGPSEQYF.

Turning to this clone: Other DNA sequences in the same sample also yield this CDR3. The chain couples TRBV2 to TRBJ2-7; TRBD2 agrees at 8 bases. The ends lost 2 bases at V and 2 bases at J; junction bases unmatched: 5. CDR3 length equals 15 residues. Per the germline V gene, CDR1 is SNHLY and CDR2 is FYNNEI. The CDR3 here is CASSESGGRTYEQYF. CDR3 in DNA: TGTGCCAGCAGTGAAAGTGGCGGGAGGACCTACGAGCAGTACTTC.

V and J are TRBV5-4 and TRBJ2-5; D is ambiguous. Looked up from germline, CDR1 is SGHNT and CDR2 is YYREEE (reference sequence). The CDR3 is 13 residues long. V shed 2 bases and J shed 1 base, with 6 bases lying between them. The CDR3 protein is CASSLKGQETQYF. Here the CDR3 DNA reads TGTGCCAGCAGCTTAAAGGGCCAAGAGACCCAGTACTTC.

The V gene is TRBV5-4, the J gene TRBJ2-7; weak D call: TRBD1 (6 bases). The CDR3 consists of 14 residues. V lost 4 bases to trimming and J lost 1 base, with 12 bases between them. Germline V CDR1 and CDR2: SGHNT, YYREEE (reference sequence). CDR3 sequence (DNA): TGTGCCAGCAGCGTCACAGGGTATTCCTACGAGCAGTACTTC. This sequence encodes CASSVTGYSYEQYF. The variable domain in full, with the rest retrieved from reference TRBV5-4 and TRBJ2-7, is ETGVTQSPTHLIKTRGQQVTLRCSSQSGHNTVSWYQQALGQGPQFIFQYYREEENGRGNFPPRFSGLQFPNYSSELNVNALELDDSALYLCASSVTGYSYEQYFGPGTRLTVT.

The V and J genes are TRBV10-3 and TRBJ2-7, with 10 bases fitting TRBD2. Germline trimming cut 8 bases from V and 3 bases from J; bases unmatched to any gene: 7. CDR1 ENHRY and CDR2 SYGVKD come from the germline V gene. The CDR3 totals 14 residues. The CDR3 sequence: CAISGLAGGYEQYF. CDR3 bases: TGTGCCATCTCGGGGTTAGCGGGAGGCTACGAGCAGTACTTC.